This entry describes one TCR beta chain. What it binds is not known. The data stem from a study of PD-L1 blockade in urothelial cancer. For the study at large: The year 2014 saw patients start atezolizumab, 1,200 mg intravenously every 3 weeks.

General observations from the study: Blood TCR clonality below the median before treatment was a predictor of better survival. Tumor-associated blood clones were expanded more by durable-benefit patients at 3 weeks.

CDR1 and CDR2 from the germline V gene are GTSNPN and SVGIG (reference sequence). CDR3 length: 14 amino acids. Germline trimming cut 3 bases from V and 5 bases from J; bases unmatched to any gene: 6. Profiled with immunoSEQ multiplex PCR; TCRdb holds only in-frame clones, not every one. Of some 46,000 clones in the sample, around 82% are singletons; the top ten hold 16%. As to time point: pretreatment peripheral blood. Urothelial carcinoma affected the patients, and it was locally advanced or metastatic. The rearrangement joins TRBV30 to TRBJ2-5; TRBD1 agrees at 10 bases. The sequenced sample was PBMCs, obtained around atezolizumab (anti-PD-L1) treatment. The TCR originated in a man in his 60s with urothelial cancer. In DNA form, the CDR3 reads TGTGCCTGGAGCAGGACAGGGGGAAGGGAGACCCAGTACTTC. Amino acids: CAWSRTGGRETQYF. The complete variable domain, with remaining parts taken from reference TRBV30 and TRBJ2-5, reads SQTIHQWPATLVQPVGSPLSLECTVEGTSNPNLYWYRQAAGRGLQLLFYSVGIGQISSEVPQNLSASRPQDRQFILSSKKLLLSDSGFYLCAWSRTGGRETQYFGPGTRLLVL.